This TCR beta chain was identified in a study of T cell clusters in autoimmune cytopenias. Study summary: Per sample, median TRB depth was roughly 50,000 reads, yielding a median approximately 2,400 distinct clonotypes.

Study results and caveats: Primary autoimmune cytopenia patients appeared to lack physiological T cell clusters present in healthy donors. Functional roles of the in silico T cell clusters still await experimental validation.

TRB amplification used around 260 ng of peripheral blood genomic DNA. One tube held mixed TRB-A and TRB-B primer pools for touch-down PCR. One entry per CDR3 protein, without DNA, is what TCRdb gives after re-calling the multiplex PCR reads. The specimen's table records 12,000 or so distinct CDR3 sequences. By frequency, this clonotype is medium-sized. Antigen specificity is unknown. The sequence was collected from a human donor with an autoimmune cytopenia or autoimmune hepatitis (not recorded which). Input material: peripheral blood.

The CDR3: CASSPSRSYEQYF. The V gene is TRBV19, the J gene TRBJ2-7. This CDR3 is 13 amino acids long. Germline V gene lookup returns CDR1 LNHDA and CDR2 SQIVND (reference sequence).